One T cell receptor (beta chain) is described in this entry. Its antigen remains unknown. The data were obtained in a study of T-cell memory formation after mild COVID-19. Study conclusions and caveats: Detection of some responders pre-infection suggested pre-existing cross-reactive memory T cells participated. Balance between CD4 and CD8 was seen in clones contracting day 15 to 85, and a CD4+ lean was seen in later expanders.

Using constant-segment primers, 5'RACE produced TCR alpha and TCR beta cDNA libraries carrying sample barcodes and UMIs. TCRdb re-analysed the 5' RACE reads in MiXCR, keeping a single row per CDR3 protein. The table records fewer than 550,000 distinct CDR3 sequences, roughly 20% of them present only once. With V trimmed by 6 bases and J by 7 bases, 5 bases remained unmatched. The CDR3 consists of 13 residues. Germline assignment: CDR1 MRHNA and CDR2 SNTAGT. The chain joins TRBV6-4 to TRBJ1-2; 10 bases fit TRBD1. The TCR was taken from an adult woman who had mild COVID-19 (a few samples of this study predate the infection). Cell type and time point are not known. The specimen was PBMCs or a T cell subset sorted from them (not recorded which). CDR3 amino acids: CASRPGQGSGYTF. The CDR3 DNA sequence: TGTGCCAGCAGACCGGGACAGGGGTCTGGCTACACCTTC.